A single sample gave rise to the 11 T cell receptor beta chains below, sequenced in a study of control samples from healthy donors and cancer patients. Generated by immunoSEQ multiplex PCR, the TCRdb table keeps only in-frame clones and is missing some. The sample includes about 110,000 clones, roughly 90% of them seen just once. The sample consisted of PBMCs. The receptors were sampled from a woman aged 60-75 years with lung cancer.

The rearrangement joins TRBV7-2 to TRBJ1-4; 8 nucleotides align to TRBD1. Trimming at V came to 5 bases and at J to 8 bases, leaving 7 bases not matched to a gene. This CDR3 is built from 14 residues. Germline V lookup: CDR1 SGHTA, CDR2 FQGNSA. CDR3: CASSQQGGKEKLFF. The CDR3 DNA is TGTGCCAGCAGCCAACAGGGGGGGAAAGAAAAACTGTTTTTT.

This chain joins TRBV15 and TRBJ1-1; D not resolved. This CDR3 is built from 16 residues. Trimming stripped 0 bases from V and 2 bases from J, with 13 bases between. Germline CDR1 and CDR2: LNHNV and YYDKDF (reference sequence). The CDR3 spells CATSRDFVRSNTEAFF. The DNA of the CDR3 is TGTGCCACCAGCAGAGATTTTGTCAGGTCTAACACTGAAGCTTTCTTT.

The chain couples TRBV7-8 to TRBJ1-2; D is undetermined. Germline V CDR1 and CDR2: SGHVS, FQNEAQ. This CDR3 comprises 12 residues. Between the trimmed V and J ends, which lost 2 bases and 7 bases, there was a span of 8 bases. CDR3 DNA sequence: TGTGCCAGCAGCTTACAGGCGGGTGGCTACACCTTC. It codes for CASSLQAGGYTF.

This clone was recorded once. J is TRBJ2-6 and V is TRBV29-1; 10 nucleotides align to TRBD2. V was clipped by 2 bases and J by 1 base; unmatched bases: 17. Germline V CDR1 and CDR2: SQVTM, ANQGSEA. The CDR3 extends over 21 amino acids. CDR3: CSVENSNKGLADNSGANVLTF. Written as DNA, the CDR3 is TGCAGCGTTGAAAATTCGAATAAAGGACTAGCGGACAATTCTGGGGCCAACGTCCTGACTTTC.

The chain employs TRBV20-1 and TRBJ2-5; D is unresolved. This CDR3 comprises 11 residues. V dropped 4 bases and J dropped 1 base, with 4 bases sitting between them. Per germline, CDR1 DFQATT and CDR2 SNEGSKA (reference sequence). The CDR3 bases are TGCAGTGCTAACCCCCAAGAGACCCAGTACTTC. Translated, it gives CSANPQETQYF.

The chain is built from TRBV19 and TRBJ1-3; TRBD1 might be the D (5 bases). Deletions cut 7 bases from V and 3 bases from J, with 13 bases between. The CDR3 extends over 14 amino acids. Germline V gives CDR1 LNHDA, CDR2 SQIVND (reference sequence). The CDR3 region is CASMTQDLGNTIYF. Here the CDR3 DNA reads TGTGCCAGTATGACACAGGATCTTGGAAACACCATATATTTT.

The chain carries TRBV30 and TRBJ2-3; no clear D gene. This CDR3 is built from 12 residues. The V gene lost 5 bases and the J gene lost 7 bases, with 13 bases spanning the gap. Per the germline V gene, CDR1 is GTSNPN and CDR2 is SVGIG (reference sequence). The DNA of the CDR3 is TGTGCCTGGGCCATAGAAGGGCATACGCAGTATTTT. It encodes CAWAIEGHTQYF.

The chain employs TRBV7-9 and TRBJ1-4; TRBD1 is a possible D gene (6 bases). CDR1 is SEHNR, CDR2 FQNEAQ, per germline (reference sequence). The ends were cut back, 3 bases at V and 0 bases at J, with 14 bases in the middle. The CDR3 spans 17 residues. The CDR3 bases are TGTGCCAGCAGCTTCACCAGGGAGGGGGCAACTAATGAAAAACTGTTTTTT. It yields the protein CASSFTREGATNEKLFF.

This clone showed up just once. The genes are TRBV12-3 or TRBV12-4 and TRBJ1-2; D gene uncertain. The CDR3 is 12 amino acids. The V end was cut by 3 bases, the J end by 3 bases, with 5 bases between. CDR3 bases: TGTGCCAGCAGTTTTCAAGACTATGGCTACACCTTC. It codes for CASSFQDYGYTF.

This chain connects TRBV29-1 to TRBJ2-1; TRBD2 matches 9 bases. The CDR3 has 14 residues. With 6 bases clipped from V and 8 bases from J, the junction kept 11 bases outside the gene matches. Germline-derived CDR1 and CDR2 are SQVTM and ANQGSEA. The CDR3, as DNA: TGCAGCGTAACATTTAGCGGGGGCTTGGATGAGCAGTTCTTC. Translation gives CSVTFSGGLDEQFF.

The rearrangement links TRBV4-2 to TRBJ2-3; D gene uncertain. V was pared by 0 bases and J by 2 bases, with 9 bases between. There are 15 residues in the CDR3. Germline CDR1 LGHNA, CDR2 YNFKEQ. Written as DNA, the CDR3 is TGTGCCAGCAGCCAAGACCCGACCCCCACAGATACGCAGTATTTT. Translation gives CASSQDPTPTDTQYF.